One and the same sample provided the 10 T cell receptor beta chains below, sequenced in a study of CXCR3-negative and CXCR3-positive naive CD8 T cells. Via 5' RACE with UMI labels, TRB cDNA libraries were prepared. No DNA is given; TCRdb re-called the 5' RACE reads and lists each CDR3 protein once. The listing contains some 22,000 distinct CDR3 sequences. The sequenced sample was memory CD8+ T cells from blood. The receptors shown here come from a human donor in good health. Some clones in this sample may be carry-over from other donors' samples.

This clonotype is called medium-sized (0.01 to 0.1%) based on its frequency. V gene TRBV30 combines with J gene TRBJ2-1; TCRdb returns TRBD2, unconfirmable since there is no DNA. CDR1 and CDR2 from the germline V gene are GTSNPN and SVGIG (reference sequence). The CDR3 covers 14 residues. The CDR3 sequence: CAWSLARGGDEQFF.

J is TRBJ1-1 and V is TRBV7-8; TCRdb's D call, TRBD1, is unchecked because there is no DNA. This CDR3 spans 14 amino acids. The germline CDR1 and CDR2 sequences are SGHVS and FQNEAQ. The CDR3 sequence is CASSSGQGAPEAFF. The variable domain in full, completed from reference TRBV7-8 and TRBJ1-1, reads GAGVSQSPRYKVAKRGQDVALRCDPISGHVSLFWYQQALGQGPEFLTYFQNEAQLDKSGLPSDRFFAERPEGSVSTLKIQRTQQEDSAVYLCASSSGQGAPEAFFGQGTRLTVV.

This rearrangement joins TRBV6-2 or TRBV6-3 to TRBJ2-1; absent DNA, TCRdb's TRBD2 call cannot be checked. The CDR3 length is 16 residues. Germline V gene lookup returns CDR1 MNHEY and CDR2 SVGEGT. The CDR3 region is CASNYDLGGGPNEQFF.

The rearrangement joins TRBV4-1 to TRBJ2-2; TCRdb names TRBD1, which stays unverified in the absence of DNA. The germline V gene encodes CDR1 MGHRA and CDR2 YSYEKL. There are 17 residues in the CDR3. CDR3 loop: CASSPPERTLNTGELFF.

The gene calls are TRBV7-9 and TRBJ2-4; TCRdb returns TRBD1, unconfirmable since there is no DNA. Germline CDR1 reads SEHNR; CDR2 reads FQNEAQ (reference sequence). The CDR3 is 17 residues long. The CDR3 loop reads CASSATQSDRDANTQYF.

The chain recombines TRBV6-2 or TRBV6-3 with TRBJ2-7; TCRdb names TRBD2, which stays unverified in the absence of DNA. Germline CDR1 and CDR2: MNHEY and SVGEGT. This CDR3 is built from 14 residues. This CDR3 is CPSSYGTSGYEQYF.

CDR3 sequence reads: CSVHQGAGDTQYF. The V call is TRBV29-1, the J call TRBJ2-3; as DNA is missing, the TRBD1 call by TCRdb cannot be tested. CDR1 and CDR2 from the germline V gene are SQVTM and ANQGSEA. The length of the CDR3 is 13 residues.

The rearrangement joins TRBV7-8 to TRBJ2-3; checking the TCRdb D call of TRBD2 is not possible without DNA. The CDR3 runs to 18 residues. Germline V lookup: CDR1 SGHVS, CDR2 FQNEAQ. The CDR3: CASSLGPGLAGRPDPQYF.

The gene calls are TRBV5-1 and TRBJ2-7; the D call from TCRdb, TRBD2, cannot be confirmed without DNA. The CDR3 is 17 residues long. Germline CDR1 is SGHRS and CDR2 is YFSETQ. The CDR3 loop reads CASSLTSGAVGSYEQYF.

The chain joins TRBV27 to TRBJ2-7; the D call of TRBD1 rests on TCRdb alone, since no DNA is present to check it. CDR3 size: 13 residues. CDR1 and CDR2 (germline): MNHEY, SMNVEV (reference sequence). The CDR3 sequence: CASSMGASYEQYF.